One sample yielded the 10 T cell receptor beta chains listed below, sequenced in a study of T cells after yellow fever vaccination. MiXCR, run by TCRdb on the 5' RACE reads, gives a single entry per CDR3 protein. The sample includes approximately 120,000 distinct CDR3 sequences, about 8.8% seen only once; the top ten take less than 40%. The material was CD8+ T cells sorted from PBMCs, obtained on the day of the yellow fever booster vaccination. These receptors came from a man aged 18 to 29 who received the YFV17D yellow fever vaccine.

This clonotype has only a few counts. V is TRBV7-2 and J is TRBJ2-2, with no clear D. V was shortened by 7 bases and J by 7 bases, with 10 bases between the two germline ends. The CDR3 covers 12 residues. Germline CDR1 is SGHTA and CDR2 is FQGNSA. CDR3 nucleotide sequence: TGTGCCAGCAACGATTGGGGCGGGGAGCTGTTTTTT. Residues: CASNDWGGELFF. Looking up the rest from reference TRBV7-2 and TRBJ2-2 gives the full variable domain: GAGVSQSPSNKVTEKGKDVELRCDPISGHTALYWYRQSLGQGLEFLIYFQGNSAPDKSGLPSDRFSAERTGGSVSTLTIQRTQQEDSAVYLCASNDWGGELFFGEGSRLTVL.

The CDR3 DNA follows: TGTGCCTGCCGGGGCAGCGGCACGGATCAGTACTTC. Amino acids: CACRGSGTDQYF. The chain uses TRBV30 and TRBJ2-4; D is tentatively TRBD1 or TRBD2 (5 bases each). The CDR3 length is 12 residues. Germline values: CDR1 GTSNPN, CDR2 SVGIG (reference sequence). V was shortened by 6 bases and J by 12 bases, with 18 bases between the two germline ends.

The CDR3 sequence: CATSAPGEDRGNEQFF. CDR3 DNA: TGTGCCACCAGTGCCCCGGGCGAGGACAGGGGGAATGAGCAGTTCTTC. This chain uses TRBV24-1 with TRBJ2-1; 10 nucleotides align to TRBD1. V trimming: 5 bases; J trimming: 7 bases; junction bases outside the gene matches: 10. The CDR3 has 16 amino acids. Germline loops: CDR1 KGHDR, CDR2 SFDVKD.

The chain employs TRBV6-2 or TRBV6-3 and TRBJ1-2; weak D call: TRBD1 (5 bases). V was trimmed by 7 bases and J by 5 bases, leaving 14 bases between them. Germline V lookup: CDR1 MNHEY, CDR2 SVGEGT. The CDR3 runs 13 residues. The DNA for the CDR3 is TGTGCCAGCACCCGGGGGTCGGGGTATGGCTACACCTTC. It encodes CASTRGSGYGYTF.

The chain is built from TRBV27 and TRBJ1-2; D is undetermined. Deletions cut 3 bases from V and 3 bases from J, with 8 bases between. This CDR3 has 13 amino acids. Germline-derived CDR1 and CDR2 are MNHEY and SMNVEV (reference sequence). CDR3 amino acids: CASSLNSHYGYTF. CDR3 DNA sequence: TGTGCCAGCAGTTTGAACAGCCACTATGGCTACACCTTC.

The CDR3 protein is CASLHIESPGELFF. DNA for the CDR3: TGTGCCAGCCTCCACATCGAGTCCCCCGGGGAGCTGTTTTTT. This chain links TRBV6-5 with TRBJ2-2; D gene ambiguous. The CDR3 covers 14 residues. Per the germline V gene, CDR1 is MNHEY and CDR2 is SVGAGI. With 8 bases removed from V and 6 bases from J, the gap between germline ends came to 16 bases.

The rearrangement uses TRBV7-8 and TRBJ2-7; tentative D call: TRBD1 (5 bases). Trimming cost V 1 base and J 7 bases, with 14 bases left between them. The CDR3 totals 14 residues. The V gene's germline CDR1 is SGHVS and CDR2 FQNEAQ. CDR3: CASSLGGLQGEQYF. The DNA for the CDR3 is TGTGCCAGCAGCTTAGGGGGCCTTCAAGGGGAGCAGTACTTC.

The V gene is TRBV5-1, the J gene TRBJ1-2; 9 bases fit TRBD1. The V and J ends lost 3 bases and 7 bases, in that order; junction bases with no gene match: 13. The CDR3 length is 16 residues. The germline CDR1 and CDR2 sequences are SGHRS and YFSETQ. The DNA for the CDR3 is TGCGCCAGCAGCTCCTGGACAGGGGAGGGTGACGGTGGCTACACCTTC. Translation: CASSSWTGEGDGGYTF.

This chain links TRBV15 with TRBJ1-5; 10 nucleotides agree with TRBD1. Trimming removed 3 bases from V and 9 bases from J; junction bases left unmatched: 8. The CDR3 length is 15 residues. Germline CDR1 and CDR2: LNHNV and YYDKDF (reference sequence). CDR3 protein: CATSRDRGGGGPQHF. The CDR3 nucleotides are TGTGCCACCAGCAGGGACAGGGGGGGCGGCGGGCCCCAGCATTTT.

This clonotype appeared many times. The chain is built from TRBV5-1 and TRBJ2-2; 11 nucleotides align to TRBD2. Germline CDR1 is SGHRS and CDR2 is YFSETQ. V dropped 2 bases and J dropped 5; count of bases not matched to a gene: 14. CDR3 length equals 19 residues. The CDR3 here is CASSFSGTSGPVGTGELFF. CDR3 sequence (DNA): TGCGCCAGCAGCTTCTCCGGGACTAGCGGACCAGTGGGTACCGGGGAGCTGTTTTTT.